These 28 T cell receptor beta chains share one sample of origin, sequenced in a study of T cells in Graves' hyperthyroidism and ophthalmopathy. There were TCR beta CDR3 regions amplified from RNA transcripts. Primed by the HTBI set, a first-round RT-PCR was run on the TCR CDR3. TCRdb independently ran MiXCR on the multiplex PCR reads; one entry per CDR3 protein. The table shows hundreds of thousands of distinct CDR3 sequences, with approximately 25% occurring only once. The source material was blood. The receptors come from a man aged 50 to 60 with Graves' hyperthyroidism.

This chain uses TRBV18 with TRBJ2-7; no definite D call. The CDR3 contains 17 residues. Deletions cut 3 bases from V and 3 bases from J, with 21 bases between. Germline lookup yields CDR1 KGHSH and CDR2 LQKENI. The CDR3 region is CASSPLSTNFKGYEQYF. As DNA, the CDR3 is TGTGCCAGCTCACCCCTCAGCACCAATTTCAAGGGCTACGAGCAGTACTTC.

The V gene is TRBV24-1, the J gene TRBJ2-5; 7 bases align to TRBD2. CDR1 and CDR2 from the germline V gene are KGHDR and SFDVKD. CDR3 length equals 14 residues. V was pared by 4 bases and J by 6 bases, with 7 bases of the junction left unmatched. This chain's CDR3 is CATSDGGSWKTQYF. CDR3 nucleotides: TGTGCCACCAGTGACGGCGGGAGTTGGAAGACCCAGTACTTC.

This clonotype was detected ten times or more. One junction end does not reproduce the germline sequence, and a read error may be involved. The chain has TRBV5-1 and TRBJ2-7; D may match TRBD1 or TRBD2 (5 bases each). Per germline, CDR1 SGHRS and CDR2 YFSETQ. CDR3 size: 12 residues. The CDR3 loop reads CASSFGGYEQYF. In nucleotides, the CDR3 is TGTGCCAGCAGCTTTGGGGGATACGAGCAGTACTTC.

About this clonotype: A much more abundant neighbour one base away suggests this may be a read error. The conserved phenylalanine or tryptophan normally closing the CDR3 is absent here, so this likely arose from a read error. The CDR3 spells CASSYTGYEQYI. The DNA for the CDR3 is TGTGCCAGCAGTTACACAGGTTACGAGCAGTACATC. The chain couples TRBV6-5 to TRBJ2-7; D is perhaps TRBD1 (5 bases). Trimming removed 2 bases from V and 4 bases from J, with 6 bases in between. Germline CDR1 and CDR2: MNHEY and SVGAGI. CDR3 size: 12 residues.

V gene TRBV7-6 combines with J gene TRBJ2-1; 8 bases are a match to TRBD2. Trimming at V came to 5 bases and at J to 5 bases, leaving 5 bases not matched to a gene. The germline gives CDR1 SGHVS, CDR2 FNYEAQ. The length of the CDR3 is 14 residues. DNA of the CDR3: TGTGCCAGCAGCCCTACTAGCGGCGACAATGAGCAGTTCTTC. Its protein is CASSPTSGDNEQFF.

V and J are TRBV7-6 and TRBJ2-3, with 12 bases lining up with TRBD2. V shed 1 base and J 6 bases; nucleotides not matched to a gene: 5. Germline-derived CDR1 and CDR2 are SGHVS and FNYEAQ. This CDR3 comprises 16 residues. The DNA for the CDR3 is TGTGCCAGCAGCTTAGGGCTAGCGGGAGGGCAGGATACGCAGTATTTT. It is translated as CASSLGLAGGQDTQYF.

The genes are TRBV6-5 and TRBJ2-7, with a weak D call TRBD1 (6 bases). This CDR3 comprises 14 residues. Trimming removed 0 bases from V and 6 bases from J, with 12 bases in between. Germline V gene lookup returns CDR1 MNHEY and CDR2 SVGAGI. The CDR3 loop is CASSYSEGDIEQYF. Written as DNA, the CDR3 is TGTGCCAGCAGTTACTCCGAGGGGGATATCGAGCAGTACTTC.

This clonotype was detected many times. This rearrangement joins TRBV11-2 to TRBJ2-1; no reliable D call. V lost 6 bases and J lost 2, with 11 bases in between. The V gene's germline CDR1 is SGHAT and CDR2 FQNNGV. This CDR3 has 14 amino acids. The CDR3 sequence: CASRMVDPYNEQFF. The CDR3 DNA reads as TGTGCCAGCAGAATGGTAGATCCCTACAATGAGCAGTTCTTC.

In its sample, this clonotype was seen a few times. The chain carries TRBV27 and TRBJ2-7; D is uncertain. Per germline, CDR1 MNHEY and CDR2 SMNVEV (reference sequence). V lost 6 bases and J lost 5, with 14 bases in between. The CDR3 contains 13 residues. The CDR3 bases are TGTGCCAGCAGATCTGGAATAGAGAACGAGCAGTACTTC. Translated, it gives CASRSGIENEQYF.

The chain links TRBV6-2 or TRBV6-3 to TRBJ1-1; 11 bases are a match to TRBD1. Germline V gives CDR1 MNHEY, CDR2 SVGEGT. CDR3 length: 12 residues. Trimming at V came to 11 bases and at J to 5 bases, leaving 4 bases not matched to a gene. CDR3 sequence (DNA): TGTGCCGGACAGGGGGCGGGAACTGAAGCTTTCTTT. Protein product: CAGQGAGTEAFF.

Concerning this clonotype: The junction departs from the called germline gene at one end, perhaps through a read error. This chain links TRBV2 with TRBJ2-7, with no clear D. The CDR3 has 11 amino acids. Germline CDR1 reads SNHLY; CDR2 reads FYNNEI. CDR3 DNA sequence: TGTGCCAGCAATGAAGCCCCTGAGCAGTACTTC. It encodes CASNEAPEQYF. Filled out from reference TRBV2 and TRBJ2-7, the complete variable domain reads EPEVTQTPSHQVTQMGQEVILRCVPISNHLYFYWYRQILGQKVEFLVSFYNNEISEKSEIFDDQFSVERPDGSNFTLKIRSTKLEDSAMYFCASNEAPEQYFGPGTRLTVT.

In the case of this clonotype: Possible read error: a much larger clone is one base away. J is TRBJ2-1 and V is TRBV28, with unresolved D. V shed 3 bases and J shed 8 bases, with 20 bases lying between them. CDR3 size: 16 residues. CDR1 is MDHEN, CDR2 SYDVKM, per germline. DNA of the CDR3: TGTGCCAGCAGTTTTTCCGTCTTGGGATGGATGGATGAGCAGTTCTTC. Protein sequence: CASSFSVLGWMDEQFF.

The sample holds a few counts of this clonotype. CDR3 sequence reads: CASSFTGSTDTQYF. The CDR3 DNA follows: TGTGCCAGCAGCTTTACAGGGAGCACAGATACGCAGTATTTT. This chain joins TRBV13 and TRBJ2-3; the D gene is possibly TRBD1 (6 bases). The CDR3 runs to 14 residues. Germline V gives CDR1 PRHDT, CDR2 FYEKMQ (reference sequence). V was clipped by 3 bases and J by 0 bases, with 7 bases between them.

About this clonotype: It may be a read error: a sequence one base away is much more abundant. V and J are TRBV20-1 and TRBJ2-5, with TRBD2 matching over 12 bases. The end of the DNA aligns better with TRBJ2-1, so the J call may be wrong. The CDR3 spans 18 residues. CDR1 and CDR2 (germline): DFQATT, SNEGSKA (reference sequence). CDR3 region: CSASTFATSGGGRETQFF. CDR3 bases: TGCAGTGCTAGTACTTTCGCGACTAGCGGGGGAGGAAGAGAGACCCAGTTCTTC.

This clonotype was counted ten times or more. The chain recombines TRBV2 with TRBJ1-2; maybe TRBD1 (5 bases). The V end was cut by 8 bases, the J end by 1 base, with 17 bases between. The CDR3 has 15 residues. Germline V gene sequence: CDR1 SNHLY, CDR2 FYNNEI. The CDR3 nucleotides are TGTGCCAGCCTGAGTGGAGGGGCGGTTAACTATGGCTACACCTTC. It codes for CASLSGGAVNYGYTF.

The J gene is TRBJ2-1, the V gene TRBV5-4; a possible D gene is TRBD2 (6 bases). The CDR3 is 17 residues long. In germline, CDR1 is SGHNT, CDR2 YYREEE (reference sequence). V gave up 0 bases and J gave up 5 bases, with 18 bases separating them. The CDR3 DNA sequence: TGTGCCAGCAGCTTGGGGGCGGGATGCGGGTCAAACAATGAGCAGTTCTTC. Translation gives CASSLGAGCGSNNEQFF.

The sample holds a few counts of this clonotype. The chain uses TRBV6-1 and TRBJ2-5; TRBD2 agrees at 13 bases. The CDR3 length is 18 residues. Germline CDR1 reads MNHNS; CDR2 reads SASEGT. The ends lost 6 bases at V and 6 bases at J; junction bases unmatched: 16. CDR3 bases: TGTGCCAGCAGCCGCGATCCTTCACTAGCGGGAGGGCCAAAGACCCAGTACTTC. This translates into CASSRDPSLAGGPKTQYF.

In this sample, this clonotype turned up a few times. This chain connects TRBV28 to TRBJ2-1; weak D call: TRBD1 (5 bases). CDR1 MDHEN and CDR2 SYDVKM come from the germline V gene. V shed 6 bases and J shed 10 bases, with 19 bases lying between them. The CDR3 has 14 residues. CDR3 protein: CASSPYDSWGEQFF. The CDR3 nucleotides read TGTGCCAGCAGCCCCTACGACTCCTGGGGCGAGCAGTTCTTC.

This clonotype came up once. Mismatch with germline at one junction end may stem from a read error. The V call is TRBV28, the J call TRBJ2-3, with TRBD1 matching 8 bases. The CDR3 is made up of 13 amino acids. CDR1 MDHEN and CDR2 SYDVKM come from the germline V gene. CDR3 protein: CASNGLGTGTQYF. The CDR3 nucleotides read TGTGCCAGCAACGGGTTAGGGACAGGTACGCAGTATTTT.

This clonotype showed up just once. The chain recombines TRBV5-4 with TRBJ2-7; weak D call: TRBD2 (6 bases). Per germline, CDR1 SGHNT and CDR2 YYREEE (reference sequence). The V and J ends lost 3 bases and 2 bases respectively, with 12 bases between them. The CDR3 loop spans 14 amino acids. For the CDR3, the DNA is TGTGCCAGCAGCTGGCGGGGCCCAACCTACGAGCAGTACTTC. Amino acids: CASSWRGPTYEQYF.

This clonotype was counted at least ten times. The CDR3 DNA reads TGTGCCTGGAGTGTCTCGGGATGGGAGCAGTTCTTC. Protein: CAWSVSGWEQFF. The rearrangement uses TRBV30 and TRBJ2-1; D perhaps matches TRBD2 (5 bases). CDR3 length equals 12 residues. Germline V gene data show CDR1 as GTSNPN and CDR2 as SVGIG (reference sequence). Trimming pared 0 bases from V and 10 bases from J, leaving 10 bases between. The complete variable domain, with remaining parts taken from reference TRBV30 and TRBJ2-1, reads SQTIHQWPATLVQPVGSPLSLECTVEGTSNPNLYWYRQAAGRGLQLLFYSVGIGQISSEVPQNLSASRPQDRQFILSSKKLLLSDSGFYLCAWSVSGWEQFFGPGTRLTVL.

This clonotype was seen a few times. The V call is TRBV5-6, the J call TRBJ2-4, with 7 bases matching TRBD2. V lost 0 bases, J lost 3 bases, and 3 bases stayed unmatched. The CDR3 loop spans 15 amino acids. Looked up from germline, CDR1 is SGHDT and CDR2 is YYEEEE. The CDR3 is CASSLAGGHKNIQYF. The CDR3 DNA reads as TGTGCCAGCAGCTTGGCGGGAGGTCACAAAAACATTCAGTACTTC. Complete variable domain (other parts from reference TRBV5-6 and TRBJ2-4): DAGVTQSPTHLIKTRGQQVTLRCSPKSGHDTVSWYQQALGQGPQFIFQYYEEEERQRGNFPDRFSGHQFPNYSSELNVNALLLGDSALYLCASSLAGGHKNIQYFGAGTRLSVL.

The J gene is TRBJ2-5, the V gene TRBV20-1; D could derive from TRBD1 or TRBD2 (5 bases each). Germline V gene sequence: CDR1 DFQATT, CDR2 SNEGSKA (reference sequence). Trimming removed 5 bases at V and 6 bases at J, with 13 bases between. CDR3 length equals 12 residues. In DNA form, the CDR3 reads TGCAGTGCTGGGGGTCTAGAGAAGACCCAGTACTTC. Its protein is CSAGGLEKTQYF.

This clonotype was seen a few times. The rearrangement uses TRBV11-3 and TRBJ1-6; no reliable D call. V was cut by 4 bases and J by 9 bases, with 10 bases left in between. CDR3 length: 13 residues. Germline CDR1 and CDR2: SGHNT and YENEEA. CDR3 loop: CASSSAGSSPLHF. In DNA form, the CDR3 reads TGTGCCAGCAGCTCTGCCGGAAGTTCACCCCTCCACTTT. Based on the CDR3 plus reference TRBV11-3 and TRBJ1-6, the full variable domain is EAGVVQSPRYKIIEKKQPVAFWCNPISGHNTLYWYLQNLGQGPELLIRYENEEAVDDSQLPKDRFSAERLKGVDSTLKIQPAELGDSAVYLCASSSAGSSPLHFGNGTRLTVT.

The chain links TRBV6-5 to TRBJ2-1; TRBD2 matches 7 bases. The J call may be in error: the DNA end matches TRBJ2-7 better. Germline lookup yields CDR1 MNHEY and CDR2 SVGAGI. The CDR3 consists of 15 residues. The CDR3 here is CASSYGGSSAEEQYF. CDR3 sequence (DNA): TGTGCCAGCAGTTACGGCGGGAGCTCCGCCGAAGAGCAGTACTTC.

For this clonotype: A read error may account for a junction end that differs from germline. The gene calls are TRBV28 and TRBJ2-2; D possibly corresponds to TRBD1 (6 bases). Germline assignment: CDR1 MDHEN and CDR2 SYDVKM. This CDR3 is built from 14 residues. The CDR3 reads CASSHTGNAGELFF. The CDR3 coding sequence is TGTGCCAGCAGTCATACAGGGAACGCCGGGGAGCTGTTTTTT.

This clonotype came up a few times. CDR3 DNA: TGTGCCAGCAGTTCCAGTTCCTCTGGGGCCAACGTCCTGACTTTC. As protein: CASSSSSSGANVLTF. The chain links TRBV28 to TRBJ2-6; D is uncertain. Trimming took off 4 bases at V and 0 bases at J, with 7 bases between the two ends. This CDR3 has 15 residues. Germline assignment: CDR1 MDHEN and CDR2 SYDVKM.

In this sample, this clonotype turned up many times. J is TRBJ2-1 and V is TRBV7-9, with TRBD2 matching 7 bases. From germline, CDR1 is SEHNR and CDR2 FQNEAQ (reference sequence). This CDR3 comprises 15 residues. Trimming took 2 bases from V and 3 from J; bases not matched to a gene: 4. CDR3 sequence: CASSLRGEGYNEQFF. CDR3 sequence (DNA): TGTGCCAGCAGCTTACGGGGGGAGGGCTACAATGAGCAGTTCTTC.